The rows below give T cell receptor beta chains drawn from one sample of a study of T cell responses to AZD1222 COVID-19 vaccine. Only in-frame clones appear in the TCRdb table, and some are missing; sequencing was by immunoSEQ multiplex PCR. Of about 110,000 clones in the sample, less than 95% were seen once. The sequencing here drew on peripheral blood, taken 28 days after the second AZD1222 dose. Source of these receptors: an adult who received the AZD1222 COVID-19 vaccine. CDR3s include the opening cysteine and the closing phenylalanine or tryptophan. D genes are given only for firm matches. Part of the rows lack a size; the others show once, few, many or a class for expanded clones.

size,V,D,J,CDR3,DNA
NA,TRBV19,TRBD2,TRBJ2-5,CASSPGTSGEETQYF,TGTGCCAGTTCGCCTGGGACTAGCGGGGAAGAGACCCAGTACTTC
NA,TRBV5-1,NA,TRBJ1-2,CASSLVSRRPGLPPNYGYTF,TGCGCCAGCAGCTTGGTTTCCCGGCGACCAGGTCTCCCCCCTAACTATGGCTACACCTTC
NA,TRBV12-5,NA,TRBJ2-5,CASGLPLGETQYF,TGTGCTAGTGGTTTGCCCCTGGGAGAGACCCAGTACTTC
NA,TRBV6-6,NA,TRBJ2-3,CASIPRPDTDTQYF,TGTGCCAGCATTCCCCGGCCGGACACAGATACGCAGTATTTT
NA,TRBV7-2,TRBD1,TRBJ2-7,CASSRDRDYEQYF,TGTGCCAGCAGCCGGGACAGGGACTACGAGCAGTACTTC
NA,TRBV2,NA,TRBJ1-2,CASREVSDGYTF,TGTGCCAGCAGGGAGGTTTCGGATGGCTACACCTTC
once,TRBV7-3,NA,TRBJ2-2,CASSPLAVVSTGELFF,TGTGCCAGCAGCCCACTTGCAGTGGTGAGCACCGGGGAGCTGTTTTTT
NA,TRBV2,TRBD2,TRBJ2-1,CASSLTIAGGTEQFF,TGTGCCAGCAGTCTTACCATAGCGGGGGGAACTGAGCAGTTCTTC
NA,TRBV4-3,TRBD1,TRBJ2-7,CASSLKQGLEQYF,TGCGCCAGCAGCCTAAAACAGGGGCTCGAGCAGTACTTC
NA,TRBV4-2,TRBD2,TRBJ2-1,CASSQEGLAGDYNEQFF,TGTGCCAGCAGCCAAGAGGGACTAGCGGGGGACTACAATGAGCAGTTCTTC
NA,TRBV19,NA,TRBJ1-5,CASSPQINQPQHF,TGTGCCAGTAGTCCCCAGATCAATCAGCCCCAGCATTTT
NA,TRBV24-1,NA,TRBJ2-7,CATSVEYGGEQYF,TGTGCCACCAGTGTCGAGTATGGGGGCGAGCAGTACTTC
NA,TRBV18,NA,TRBJ2-2,CASSPLWGVNTGELFF,TGTGCCAGCTCACCACTCTGGGGGGTTAACACCGGGGAGCTGTTTTTT
NA,TRBV9,NA,TRBJ2-3,CASSVTASQGDTQYF,TGTGCCAGCAGCGTCACGGCATCTCAGGGCGATACGCAGTATTTT
NA,TRBV28,NA,TRBJ2-7,CASSLGTPAYEQYF,TGTGCCAGCAGTTTAGGGACACCCGCCTACGAGCAGTACTTC
NA,TRBV29-1,TRBD1,TRBJ1-1,CSSGAQGVNTEAFF,TGCAGCTCCGGGGCCCAGGGGGTGAACACTGAAGCTTTCTTT
NA,TRBV2,TRBD1,TRBJ1-1,CASSGQGWRYTEAFF,TGTGCCAGCAGTGGACAGGGGTGGAGGTACACTGAAGCTTTCTTT
NA,TRBV9,NA,TRBJ1-1,CASSVVQGMDTEAFF,TGTGCCAGCAGCGTAGTTCAGGGTATGGACACTGAAGCTTTCTTT
medium-sized,TRBV27,NA,TRBJ2-4,CASKTGGVNIQYF,TGTGCCAGCAAGACGGGGGGCGTTAACATTCAGTACTTC
NA,TRBV18,NA,TRBJ1-2,CASSPISTYGYTF,TGTGCCAGCTCACCAATAAGTACCTATGGCTACACCTTC
NA,TRBV6-5,TRBD2,TRBJ2-7,CASRPGGLAGAEQYF,TGTGCCAGCAGACCAGGGGGACTAGCGGGGGCCGAGCAGTACTTC
NA,TRBV7-2,NA,TRBJ1-5,CASSSNGLDQPQHF,TGTGCCAGCAGCTCGAACGGGTTAGATCAGCCCCAGCATTTT
NA,TRBV11-2,NA,TRBJ2-7,CASSLDRRPPYEQYF,TGTGCCAGCAGCCTAGACAGGCGGCCCCCCTACGAGCAGTACTTC
once,TRBV6-5,NA,TRBJ1-4,CASRPQGRVEKLFF,TGTGCCAGCAGACCTCAGGGAAGAGTAGAAAAACTGTTTTTT
NA,TRBV9,TRBD1,TRBJ1-5,CASSVNTGQGGDQPQHF,TGTGCCAGCAGCGTGAACACCGGACAGGGAGGCGATCAGCCCCAGCATTTT
NA,TRBV6-5,NA,TRBJ1-5,CASSHDRQPQHF,TGTGCCAGCAGTCATGACAGGCAGCCCCAGCATTTT
NA,TRBV6-5,NA,TRBJ2-7,CASSNNRLVVDEQYF,TGTGCCAGCAGTAACAATAGGTTGGTCGTCGACGAGCAGTACTTC
NA,TRBV5-5,NA,TRBJ1-5,CASSLEGSNQPQHF,TGTGCCAGCAGCTTGGAAGGGAGCAATCAGCCCCAGCATTTT
NA,TRBV28,NA,TRBJ1-1,CASSLMYPDSEAFF,TGTGCCAGCAGTTTAATGTATCCGGACTCTGAAGCTTTCTTT
NA,TRBV27,NA,TRBJ2-1,CASTSIAYNEQFF,TGTGCCAGCACCTCCATAGCATACAATGAGCAGTTCTTC
once,TRBV7-3,NA,TRBJ1-1,CASSLTSDGTAFF,TGTGCCAGCAGCTTAACTTCTGATGGGACCGCTTTCTTT
NA,TRBV5-5,TRBD1,TRBJ1-1,CASSYPGTVNTEAFF,TGTGCCAGCAGCTACCCCGGGACAGTGAACACTGAAGCTTTCTTT
NA,TRBV2,TRBD2,TRBJ2-7,CASSEGLAGGYYEQYF,TGTGCCAGCAGTGAGGGGCTAGCGGGGGGATACTACGAGCAGTACTTC
NA,TRBV4-3,TRBD2,TRBJ2-4,CASSQLAGDKNIQYF,TGCGCCAGCAGTCAACTAGCGGGGGACAAAAACATTCAGTACTTC
NA,TRBV6-5,NA,TRBJ2-2,CASSLQTANTGELFF,TGTGCCAGCAGTTTACAGACCGCGAACACCGGGGAGCTGTTTTTT
NA,TRBV7-2,NA,TRBJ2-3,CASSLVGYTQYF,TGTGCCAGCAGCTTAGTAGGTTATACGCAGTATTTT
NA,TRBV6-5,TRBD2,TRBJ2-7,CASSLGLAGKTYEQYF,TGTGCCAGCAGTTTAGGACTAGCGGGGAAGACCTACGAGCAGTACTTC
NA,TRBV7-2,NA,TRBJ1-6,CASSPGPVVTLHF,TGTGCCAGCAGCCCAGGGCCCGTGGTCACCCTCCACTTT
NA,TRBV19,NA,TRBJ1-2,CASSINFRGVYGYTF,TGTGCCAGTAGTATCAACTTTAGAGGGGTCTATGGCTACACCTTC
NA,TRBV6-5,NA,TRBJ2-1,CASSYSGTKGGDEQFF,TGTGCCAGCAGTTACTCGGGGACCAAGGGTGGCGATGAGCAGTTCTTC
NA,TRBV19,NA,TRBJ1-6,CASNWGMDNSPLHF,TGTGCCAGTAATTGGGGAATGGATAATTCACCCCTCCACTTT
NA,TRBV15,TRBD2,TRBJ2-4,CATSRGDHGGASDIQYF,TGTGCCACCAGCAGAGGTGATCACGGGGGGGCCTCGGACATTCAGTACTTC
NA,TRBV11-1,NA,TRBJ1-1,CASSPSRDTEAFF,TGTGCCAGCAGCCCCAGCCGGGACACTGAAGCTTTCTTT
once,TRBV5-1,NA,TRBJ2-3,CASSMDMTKGGTQYF,TGCGCCAGCAGCATGGACATGACCAAGGGCGGTACGCAGTATTTT
NA,TRBV5-6,NA,TRBJ2-5,CASSLPGRETQYF,TGTGCCAGCAGCTTGCCGGGACGGGAGACCCAGTACTTC
NA,TRBV29-1,NA,TRBJ1-1,CSVENQRARNTEAFF,TGCAGCGTTGAAAATCAGAGGGCCCGGAACACTGAAGCTTTCTTT
NA,TRBV29-1,TRBD2,TRBJ2-5,CSVDSSGETQYF,TGCAGCGTTGACTCTAGCGGGGAGACCCAGTACTTC
NA,TRBV11-2,TRBD1,TRBJ2-7,CASSRDRGLVYEQYF,TGTGCCAGCAGCCGGGACAGGGGGCTAGTATACGAGCAGTACTTC
once,TRBV7-2,TRBD1,TRBJ1-6,CASSLDRDNSPLHF,TGTGCCAGCAGCTTGGACAGGGATAATTCACCCCTCCACTTT